This T cell receptor beta chain was recorded in a study of shared clonotypes between healthy human individuals. Study background: The study enrolled a couple of women and three men aged 18 to 49.

Study results and limitations: Sampling was confined to blood; repertoires within tissues likely differ.

DNA input for the unsorted PBMC replicate PCRs was 250 to 350 ng, about 30,000 T cell genomes. Ten immunoSEQ deep assay plates were used to sequence unsorted PBMC DNA. Method: immunoSEQ multiplex PCR; TCRdb's copy keeps in-frame clones and lacks some. The sample includes 500,000 to 650,000 clones, roughly 79% of them seen just once. There are 11 residues in the CDR3. Concerning this clone itself: The antigen remains undetermined.

The sequence was collected from a woman aged 40-49 years in good health. Some clones in this sample may be carry-over from other donors' samples. The sample comprised PBMCs. The rearrangement joins TRBV21-1 to TRBJ1-1; the table's D call, TRBD1, has no DNA check behind it. TRBV21-1 is a documented pseudogene. CDR3 DNA: TGTGCCAGCGCAGGGGGCTCCGAAGCTTTCTTT. Its translation is CASAGGSEAFF.